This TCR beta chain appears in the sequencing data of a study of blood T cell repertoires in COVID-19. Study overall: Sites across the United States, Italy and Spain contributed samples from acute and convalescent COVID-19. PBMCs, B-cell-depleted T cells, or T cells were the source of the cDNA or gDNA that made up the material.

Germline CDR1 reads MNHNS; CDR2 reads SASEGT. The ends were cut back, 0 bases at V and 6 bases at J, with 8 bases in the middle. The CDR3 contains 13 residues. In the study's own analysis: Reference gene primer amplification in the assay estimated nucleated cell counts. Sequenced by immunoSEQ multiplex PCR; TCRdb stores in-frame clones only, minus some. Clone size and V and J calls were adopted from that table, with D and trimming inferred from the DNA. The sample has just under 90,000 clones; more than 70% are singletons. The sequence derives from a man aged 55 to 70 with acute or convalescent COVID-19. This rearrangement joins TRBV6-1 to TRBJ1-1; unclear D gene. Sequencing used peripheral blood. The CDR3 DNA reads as TGTGCCAGCAGTGAAGCACCGCAGGCTGAAGCTTTCTTT. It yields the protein CASSEAPQAEAFF.